A single sample gave rise to the 26 T cell receptor beta chains below, sequenced in a study of control samples from healthy donors and cancer patients. Generated by immunoSEQ multiplex PCR, the TCRdb table keeps only in-frame clones and is missing some. Among about 60,000 clones, approximately 92% were seen once, and the ten largest hold about 1.7%. Material for sequencing was PBMCs. The receptor set was obtained from a man aged 40-49 years with colorectal cancer.

The chain joins TRBV19 to TRBJ1-1; D call uncertain. Germline V lookup: CDR1 LNHDA, CDR2 SQIVND (reference sequence). Trimming left V 3 bases short and J 1 base short, with 12 bases between. The length of the CDR3 is 15 residues. CDR3 sequence (DNA): TGTGCCAGTAGTATTCTAGGGATGCGGAACACTGAAGCTTTCTTT. The encoded protein is CASSILGMRNTEAFF.

The chain couples TRBV6-8 to TRBJ2-3; 7 bases match TRBD1. Germline V lookup: CDR1 MNHGY, CDR2 SAAAGT. The J segment lost 2 bases and the V segment lost 4 bases, leaving 6 bases of the junction unmatched. The CDR3 spans 15 residues. This CDR3 reads CASSSPGQFTDTQYF. The CDR3 bases are TGTGCCAGCAGTTCCCCGGGACAGTTCACAGATACGCAGTATTTT.

This clone was seen just once. V and J are TRBV6-5 and TRBJ1-1, with D hard to call. Trimming removed 6 bases from V and 0 bases from J, with 8 bases in between. Germline V gene data show CDR1 as MNHEY and CDR2 as SVGAGI. CDR3 size: 13 residues. The CDR3 DNA is TGTGCCAGCAGAAACAACATGAACACTGAAGCTTTCTTT. This encodes CASRNNMNTEAFF.

J is TRBJ2-1 and V is TRBV3-1 (or the pseudogene TRBV3-2), with 10 bases aligning to TRBD1. This CDR3 spans 14 amino acids. Germline V gene lookup returns CDR1 LGHDT and CDR2 YNNKEL (reference sequence). After removal of 3 bases from V and 6 bases from J, the junction contained 2 bases not matched to a gene. DNA for the CDR3: TGTGCCAGCAGCCAGGGGACAGGGGCCAATGAGCAGTTCTTC. Translating gives CASSQGTGANEQFF.

This chain uses TRBV19 with TRBJ1-1; D is unclear. The CDR3 contains 13 residues. V dropped 7 bases and J dropped 0 bases, with 9 bases sitting between them. Germline CDR1 is LNHDA and CDR2 is SQIVND (reference sequence). The CDR3, as DNA: TGTGCCAGTACACCATTCATGAACACTGAAGCTTTCTTT. It is translated as CASTPFMNTEAFF.

The chain is built from TRBV5-1 and TRBJ1-1; D is uncertain. Per germline, CDR1 SGHRS and CDR2 YFSETQ. There are 15 residues in the CDR3. Trimming stripped 5 bases from V and 0 bases from J, with 14 bases between. The CDR3 coding sequence is TGCGCCAGCAGGGAGAGTCGGACTATGAACACTGAAGCTTTCTTT. It translates to CASRESRTMNTEAFF.

The rearrangement links TRBV9 to TRBJ2-7; TRBD2 aligns across 7 bases. The J segment lost 5 bases and the V segment lost 4 bases, leaving 9 bases of the junction unmatched. CDR1 and CDR2 from the germline V gene are SGDLS and YYNGEE. The CDR3 has 14 amino acids. CDR3 loop: CASSPGGNPHEQYF. The CDR3 DNA sequence: TGTGCCAGCAGCCCCGGGGGGAATCCCCACGAGCAGTACTTC.

The chain uses TRBV7-2 and TRBJ2-1; D is unresolved. In germline, CDR1 is SGHTA, CDR2 FQGNSA. Trimming shortened V by 2 bases and J by 5 bases, and 10 bases separated the two germline ends. CDR3 size: 14 residues. CDR3 sequence reads: CASSLFEVNNEQFF. The CDR3 nucleotides are TGTGCCAGCAGCTTATTCGAGGTCAACAATGAGCAGTTCTTC. Supplemented by reference TRBV7-2 and TRBJ2-1, the full variable domain reads GAGVSQSPSNKVTEKGKDVELRCDPISGHTALYWYRQSLGQGLEFLIYFQGNSAPDKSGLPSDRFSAERTGGSVSTLTIQRTQQEDSAVYLCASSLFEVNNEQFFGPGTRLTVL.

Turning to this clone: Additional DNA sequences in this sample encode the identical CDR3. The rearrangement uses TRBV2 and TRBJ2-7; 8 bases map to TRBD1. This CDR3 region has 13 residues. V trimming: 6 bases; J trimming: 1 base; junction bases outside the gene matches: 2. In germline, CDR1 is SNHLY, CDR2 FYNNEI. CDR3 sequence (DNA): TGTGCCAGCAGGGGGACAGGTTCCTACGAGCAGTACTTC. As protein: CASRGTGSYEQYF.

The J gene is TRBJ1-1, the V gene TRBV7-8; tentative D call: TRBD1 (5 bases). From germline, CDR1 is SGHVS and CDR2 FQNEAQ. The ends were cut back, 0 bases at V and 5 bases at J, with 13 bases in the middle. CDR3 length equals 15 residues. Here the CDR3 reads CASSLAAKGVTEAFF. Written as DNA, the CDR3 is TGTGCCAGCAGCTTAGCTGCGAAAGGGGTGACTGAAGCTTTCTTT.

This clone was detected only once. The chain has TRBV6-2 or TRBV6-3 and TRBJ1-5; weak D call: TRBD1 (5 bases). Germline loops: CDR1 MNHEY, CDR2 SVGEGT. The CDR3 covers 15 residues. Trimming left V 5 bases short and J 6 bases short, with 17 bases between. The CDR3 here is CASSPTGVSGQPQHF. In nucleotides, the CDR3 is TGTGCCAGCAGTCCAACGGGGGTAAGTGGTCAGCCCCAGCATTTT.

The V call is TRBV23-1, the J call TRBJ1-4; no reliable D call. TRBV23-1 is recorded as an ORF, its role being uncertain. V dropped 2 bases and J dropped 8 bases, with 18 bases sitting between them. CDR3 length: 16 amino acids. The CDR3 region is CASSQPDLKLEEKLFF. DNA of the CDR3: TGCGCCAGCAGTCAACCTGACCTTAAACTGGAGGAAAAACTGTTTTTT.

This chain connects TRBV3-1 (or the pseudogene TRBV3-2) to TRBJ2-4, with 9 bases lining up with TRBD1. The V segment lost 4 bases and the J segment 9 bases; nucleotides outside the gene matches: 16. CDR1 LGHDT and CDR2 YNNKEL come from the germline V gene (reference sequence). This CDR3 comprises 17 residues. The CDR3 bases are TGTGCCAGCAGCCCTTCTGGCCCGGGACAGGGACAAGGCATTCAGTACTTC. Amino acids: CASSPSGPGQGQGIQYF.

The chain carries TRBV3-1 (or the pseudogene TRBV3-2) and TRBJ1-1, with 7 bases matching TRBD1. Per the germline V gene, CDR1 is LGHDT and CDR2 is YNNKEL (reference sequence). V shed 0 bases and J 1 base; nucleotides not matched to a gene: 2. This CDR3 spans 15 amino acids. As DNA, the CDR3 is TGTGCCAGCAGCCAAGATTACAGGGGGAACACTGAAGCTTTCTTT. It specifies CASSQDYRGNTEAFF.

The chain has TRBV29-1 and TRBJ2-5; D might be TRBD1 or TRBD2, each matching 5 bases. The V end was cut by 5 bases, the J end by 5 bases, with 18 bases between. The germline gives CDR1 SQVTM, CDR2 ANQGSEA. This CDR3 is 14 amino acids long. The CDR3 is CSVRRDQRTETQYF. The CDR3 region has the DNA TGCAGCGTTCGCCGGGACCAACGAACCGAGACCCAGTACTTC.

This chain links TRBV5-1 with TRBJ2-2; no firm D call. The CDR3 runs to 11 residues. The V end was cut by 0 bases, the J end by 9 bases, with 3 bases between. Germline CDR1 SGHRS, CDR2 YFSETQ. The CDR3 sequence is CASSLGRELFF. For the CDR3, the DNA is TGCGCCAGCAGCTTGGGTAGGGAGCTGTTTTTT.

The V and J genes are TRBV7-8 and TRBJ1-1; unclear D gene. Germline V gene lookup returns CDR1 SGHVS and CDR2 FQNEAQ. The CDR3 runs to 14 residues. Trimming left V 3 bases short and J 1 base short, with 9 bases between. Here the CDR3 DNA reads TGTGCCAGCAGCTTTCTACGGACGAACACTGAAGCTTTCTTT. This gives the protein CASSFLRTNTEAFF.

This sequence joins TRBV18 and TRBJ1-6; a weak D match, TRBD1 (5 bases). The CDR3 contains 15 residues. The V end was cut by 0 bases, the J end by 10 bases, with 13 bases between. CDR1 KGHSH and CDR2 LQKENI come from the germline V gene. Written as DNA, the CDR3 is TGTGCCAGCTCACCACCTCAGGGCTCGGGGTCACCCCTCCACTTT. Translated: CASSPPQGSGSPLHF.

The CDR3 is CASSPGPGGNIQYF. CDR3 DNA: TGTGCCAGCAGCCCGGGACCGGGAGGAAACATTCAGTACTTC. The chain is built from TRBV6-2 or TRBV6-3 and TRBJ2-4; 7 nucleotides align to TRBD2. V shed 6 bases, J shed 6 bases, and the junction held 8 bases outside the gene matches. The CDR3 runs to 14 residues. Germline V gene sequence: CDR1 MNHEY, CDR2 SVGEGT.

The chain carries TRBV7-3 and TRBJ2-6; D is possibly TRBD2 (6 bases). The CDR3 extends over 16 amino acids. Trimming pared 5 bases from V and 0 bases from J, leaving 11 bases between. Germline V gene lookup returns CDR1 SGHTA and CDR2 FQGTGA. CDR3 DNA sequence: TGTGCCAGCAGCCCTCCCGGGGGCTCTGGGGCCAACGTCCTGACTTTC. Protein product: CASSPPGGSGANVLTF.

CDR3 sequence (DNA): TGTGCCAGTTCTAAGATGCCTAGCGGGGAATACGAGCAGTACTTC. Protein product: CASSKMPSGEYEQYF. This chain links TRBV19 with TRBJ2-7; 9 nucleotides line up with TRBD2. This CDR3 has 15 residues. V was pared by 8 bases and J by 4 bases, with 12 bases of the junction left unmatched. Germline CDR1 and CDR2: LNHDA and SQIVND (reference sequence).

The chain carries TRBV2 and TRBJ2-7; 11 bases match TRBD2. Unmatched junction bases numbered 8, after V lost 4 bases and J lost 6 bases. The length of the CDR3 is 15 residues. In germline, CDR1 is SNHLY, CDR2 FYNNEI. The CDR3 spells CASSGITSGGTEQYF. The CDR3 DNA reads TGTGCCAGCAGTGGTATAACTAGCGGGGGCACCGAGCAGTACTTC.

CDR3 in amino acids: CASTLGSYSPLHF. In nucleotides, the CDR3 is TGTGCCAGTACATTAGGGTCTTATTCACCCCTCCACTTT. The V call is TRBV6-6, the J call TRBJ1-6; no clear D gene. Germline CDR1 reads MNHNY; CDR2 reads SVGAGI (reference sequence). The V gene lost 9 bases and the J gene lost 8 bases, with 14 bases spanning the gap. The CDR3 covers 13 residues.

The chain combines TRBV3-1 (or the pseudogene TRBV3-2) with TRBJ2-1; perhaps TRBD1 as D (5 bases). With 3 bases removed from V and 6 bases from J, the gap between germline ends came to 9 bases. The germline V gene encodes CDR1 LGHDT and CDR2 YNNKEL (reference sequence). The CDR3 runs to 13 residues. CDR3 in DNA: TGTGCCAGCAGCCAGGGGCAGAGCAATGAGCAGTTCTTC. This codes for CASSQGQSNEQFF.

The chain is built from TRBV29-1 and TRBJ1-6, with 8 bases that match TRBD1. Germline CDR1 is SQVTM and CDR2 is ANQGSEA. CDR3 length: 14 residues. Trimming cost V 6 bases and J 10 bases; bases outside gene matches: 11. CDR3 region: CSVKTGDLRSPLHF. As DNA, the CDR3 is TGCAGCGTAAAGACAGGGGACCTTCGATCACCCCTCCACTTT. The full variable domain, rest sourced from reference TRBV29-1 and TRBJ1-6, is SAVISQKPSRDICQRGTSLTIQCQVDSQVTMMFWYRQQPGQSLTLIATANQGSEATYESGFVIDKFPISRPNLTFSTLTVSNMSPEDSSIYLCSVKTGDLRSPLHFGNGTRLTVT.

This sequence joins TRBV7-2 and TRBJ1-2, with 8 positions matching TRBD1. The CDR3 loop spans 14 amino acids. The trim removed 5 bases at V and 9 bases at J, leaving 11 bases unmatched. Germline V gives CDR1 SGHTA, CDR2 FQGNSA. The CDR3 here is CASSIAATGESYTF. The DNA of the CDR3 is TGTGCCAGCAGCATCGCCGCGACAGGGGAGAGCTACACCTTC.